This TCR beta chain was identified in a study of blood T cell repertoires in COVID-19. The V gene lost 4 bases and the J gene lost 0 bases, with 15 bases spanning the gap. The CDR3 length is 16 residues. Germline V gene sequence: CDR1 SGHDN, CDR2 FVKESK. Some clones are missing from TCRdb's copy, which holds only in-frame ones; the method was immunoSEQ multiplex PCR. The sample lists 120,000 or so clones; around 80% were seen once. This receptor was taken from a woman between 45 and 65 years old with acute or convalescent COVID-19. The sequenced material came from peripheral blood. The J gene is TRBJ1-1, the V gene TRBV14, with D maybe TRBD1 (5 bases). The CDR3 reads CASSPREGNMNTEAFF. The CDR3 DNA is TGTGCCAGCAGCCCCAGGGAAGGGAACATGAACACTGAAGCTTTCTTT.